This TCR beta chain was sequenced in a study of cytomegalovirus exposure and HLA in healthy donors. Assay used: immunoSEQ multiplex PCR; TCRdb lists only in-frame clones, some missing. The data hold about 160,000 clones, with roughly 96% observed a single time. Study findings and constraints: For most TCR sequences rarity was the rule, although some public TCRs occurred in many donors.

Germline lookup yields CDR1 SEHNR and CDR2 FQNEAQ (reference sequence). The CDR3 is 16 residues long. Trimming at V came to 6 bases and at J to 6 bases, leaving 12 bases not matched to a gene. Separate from the 666-subject first cohort was the roughly 130-subject validation cohort, to which the donors belonged. A remark on this clone: Antigen unknown.

The sample consisted of PBMCs. The chain links TRBV7-9 to TRBJ2-1, with 9 positions matching TRBD1. The TCR originated in a woman in her late teens or twenties in good health and CMV-seronegative. Here the CDR3 reads CASSSWTGTGLNEQFF. The CDR3 bases are TGTGCCAGCAGTTCTTGGACCGGGACAGGGCTCAATGAGCAGTTCTTC.